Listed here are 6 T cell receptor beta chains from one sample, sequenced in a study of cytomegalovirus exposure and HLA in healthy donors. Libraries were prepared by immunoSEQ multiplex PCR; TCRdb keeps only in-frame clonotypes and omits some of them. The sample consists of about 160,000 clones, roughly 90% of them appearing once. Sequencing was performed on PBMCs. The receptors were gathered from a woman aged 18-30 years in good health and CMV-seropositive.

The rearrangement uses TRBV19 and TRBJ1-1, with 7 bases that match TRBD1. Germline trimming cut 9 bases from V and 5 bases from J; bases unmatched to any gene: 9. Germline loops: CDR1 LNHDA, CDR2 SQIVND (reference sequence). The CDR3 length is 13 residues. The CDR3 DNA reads TGTGCCAGCAACGACAGGGCCGGGACTGAAGCTTTCTTT. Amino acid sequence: CASNDRAGTEAFF.

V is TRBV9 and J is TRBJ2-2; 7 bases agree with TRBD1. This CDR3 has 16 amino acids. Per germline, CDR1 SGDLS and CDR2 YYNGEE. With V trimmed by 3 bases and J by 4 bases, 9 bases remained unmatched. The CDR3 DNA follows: TGTGCCAGCAGCGCCAGACAGGGTAGGAGCACCGGGGAGCTGTTTTTT. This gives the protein CASSARQGRSTGELFF.

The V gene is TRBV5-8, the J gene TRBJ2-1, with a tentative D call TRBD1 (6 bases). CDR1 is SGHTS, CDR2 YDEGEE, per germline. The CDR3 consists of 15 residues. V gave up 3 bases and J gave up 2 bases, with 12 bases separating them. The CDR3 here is CASSWTASPYNEQFF. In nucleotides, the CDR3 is TGTGCCAGCAGCTGGACAGCCTCGCCCTACAATGAGCAGTTCTTC.

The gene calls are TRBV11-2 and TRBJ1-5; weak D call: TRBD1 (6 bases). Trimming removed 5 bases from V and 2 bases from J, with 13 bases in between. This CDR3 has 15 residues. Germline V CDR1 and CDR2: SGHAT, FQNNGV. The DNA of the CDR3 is TGTGCCAGCAGCCCAGGACAGCATGGCAATCAGCCCCAGCATTTT. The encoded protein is CASSPGQHGNQPQHF.

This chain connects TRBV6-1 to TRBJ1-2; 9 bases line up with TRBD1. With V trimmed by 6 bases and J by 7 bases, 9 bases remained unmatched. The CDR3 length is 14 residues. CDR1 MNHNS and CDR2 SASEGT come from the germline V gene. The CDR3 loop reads CASRQGAQSGGYTF. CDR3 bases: TGTGCCAGCAGACAGGGGGCGCAATCCGGTGGCTACACCTTC.

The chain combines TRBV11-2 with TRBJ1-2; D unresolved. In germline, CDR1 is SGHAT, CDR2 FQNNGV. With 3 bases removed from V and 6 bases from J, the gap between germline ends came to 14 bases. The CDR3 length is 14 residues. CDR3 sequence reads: CASSFTGYANGYTF. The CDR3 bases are TGTGCCAGCAGCTTTACGGGGTACGCTAATGGCTACACCTTC. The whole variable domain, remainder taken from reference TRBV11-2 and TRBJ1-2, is EAGVAQSPRYKIIEKRQSVAFWCNPISGHATLYWYQQILGQGPKLLIQFQNNGVVDDSQLPKDRFSAERLKGVDSTLKIQPAKLEDSAVYLCASSFTGYANGYTFGSGTRLTVV.